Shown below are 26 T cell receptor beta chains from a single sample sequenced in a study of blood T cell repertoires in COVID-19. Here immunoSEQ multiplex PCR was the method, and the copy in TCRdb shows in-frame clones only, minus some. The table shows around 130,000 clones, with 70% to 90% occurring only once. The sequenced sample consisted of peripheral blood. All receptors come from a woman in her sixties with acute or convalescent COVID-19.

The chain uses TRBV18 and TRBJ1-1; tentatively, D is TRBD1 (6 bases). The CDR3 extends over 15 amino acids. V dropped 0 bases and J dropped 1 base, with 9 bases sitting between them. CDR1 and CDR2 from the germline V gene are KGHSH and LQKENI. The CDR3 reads CASSPPGHPNTEAFF. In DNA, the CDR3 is TGTGCCAGCTCACCACCGGGACACCCGAACACTGAAGCTTTCTTT.

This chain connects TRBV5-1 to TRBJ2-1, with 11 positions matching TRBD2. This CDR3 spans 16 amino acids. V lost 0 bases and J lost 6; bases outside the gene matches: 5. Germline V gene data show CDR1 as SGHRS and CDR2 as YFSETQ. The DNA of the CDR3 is TGCGCCAGCAGCTTGGCAGTACTAGCGGGAGTCAATGAGCAGTTCTTC. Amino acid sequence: CASSLAVLAGVNEQFF.

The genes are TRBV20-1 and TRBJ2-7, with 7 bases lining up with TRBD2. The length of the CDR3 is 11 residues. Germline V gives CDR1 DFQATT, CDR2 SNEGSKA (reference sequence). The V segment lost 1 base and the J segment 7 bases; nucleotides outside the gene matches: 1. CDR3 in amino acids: CSARVGGEQYF. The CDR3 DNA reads TGCAGTGCTAGAGTCGGGGGGGAGCAGTACTTC.

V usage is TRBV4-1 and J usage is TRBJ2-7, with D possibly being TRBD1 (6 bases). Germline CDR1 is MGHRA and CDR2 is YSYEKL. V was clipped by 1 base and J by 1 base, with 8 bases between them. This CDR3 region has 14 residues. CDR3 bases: TGCGCCAGCAGCCAAGTCAGGGGTTCCTACGAGCAGTACTTC. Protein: CASSQVRGSYEQYF.

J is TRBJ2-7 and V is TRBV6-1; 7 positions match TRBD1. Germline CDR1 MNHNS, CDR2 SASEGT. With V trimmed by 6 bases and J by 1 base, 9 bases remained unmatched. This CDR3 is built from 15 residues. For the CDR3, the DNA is TGTGCCAGCAGGAACCGGGACAGCGGTTCCTACGAGCAGTACTTC. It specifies CASRNRDSGSYEQYF.

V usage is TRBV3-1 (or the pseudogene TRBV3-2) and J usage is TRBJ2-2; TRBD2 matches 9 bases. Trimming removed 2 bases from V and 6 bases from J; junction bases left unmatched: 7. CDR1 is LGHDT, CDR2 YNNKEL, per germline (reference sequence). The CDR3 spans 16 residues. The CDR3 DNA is TGTGCCAGCAGCCAAATTAGCGGGAGCGCGTCCGGGGAGCTGTTTTTT. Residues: CASSQISGSASGELFF.

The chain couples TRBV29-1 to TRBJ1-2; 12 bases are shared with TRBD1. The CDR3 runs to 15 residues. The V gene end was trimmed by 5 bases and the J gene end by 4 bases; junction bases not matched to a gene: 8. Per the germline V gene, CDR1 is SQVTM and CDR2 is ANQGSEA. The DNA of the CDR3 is TGCAGCGTTATAATGGGGACAGGGGGCGGCTATGGCTACACCTTC. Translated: CSVIMGTGGGYGYTF.

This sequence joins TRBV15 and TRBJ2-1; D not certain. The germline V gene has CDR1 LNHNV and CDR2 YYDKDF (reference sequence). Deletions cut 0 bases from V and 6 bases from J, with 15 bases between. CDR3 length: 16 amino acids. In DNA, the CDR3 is TGTGCCACCAGCAGAGATTTGGCGGAGAGGAGCAATGAGCAGTTCTTC. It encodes CATSRDLAERSNEQFF.

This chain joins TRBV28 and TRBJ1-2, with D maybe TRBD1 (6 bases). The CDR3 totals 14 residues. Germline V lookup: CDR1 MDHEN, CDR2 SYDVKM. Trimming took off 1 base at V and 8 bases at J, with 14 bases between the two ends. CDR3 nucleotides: TGTGCCAGCAGTTTATCGACAGGCCCCGTGGGCTACACCTTC. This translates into CASSLSTGPVGYTF.

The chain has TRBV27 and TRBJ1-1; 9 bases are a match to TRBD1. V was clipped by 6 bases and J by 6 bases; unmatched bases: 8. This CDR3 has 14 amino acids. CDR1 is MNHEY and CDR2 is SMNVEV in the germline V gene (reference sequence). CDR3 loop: CASSSIQGASEAFF. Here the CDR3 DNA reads TGTGCCAGCAGCTCTATACAGGGGGCTTCTGAAGCTTTCTTT.

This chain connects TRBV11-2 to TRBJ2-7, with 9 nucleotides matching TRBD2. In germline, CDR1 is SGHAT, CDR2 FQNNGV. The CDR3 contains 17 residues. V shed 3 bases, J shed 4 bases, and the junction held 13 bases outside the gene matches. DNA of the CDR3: TGTGCCAGCAGCTTTAGAGGGAAGGGACTAGCAGATTACGAGCAGTACTTC. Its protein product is CASSFRGKGLADYEQYF.

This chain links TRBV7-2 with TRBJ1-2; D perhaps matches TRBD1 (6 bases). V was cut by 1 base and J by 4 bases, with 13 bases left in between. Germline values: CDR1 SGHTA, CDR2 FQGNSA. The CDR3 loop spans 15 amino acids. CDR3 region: CASSLVAGEGYGYTF. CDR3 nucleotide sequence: TGTGCCAGCAGCTTAGTTGCAGGGGAGGGCTATGGCTACACCTTC. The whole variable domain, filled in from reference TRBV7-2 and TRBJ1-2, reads GAGVSQSPSNKVTEKGKDVELRCDPISGHTALYWYRQSLGQGLEFLIYFQGNSAPDKSGLPSDRFSAERTGGSVSTLTIQRTQQEDSAVYLCASSLVAGEGYGYTFGSGTRLTVV.

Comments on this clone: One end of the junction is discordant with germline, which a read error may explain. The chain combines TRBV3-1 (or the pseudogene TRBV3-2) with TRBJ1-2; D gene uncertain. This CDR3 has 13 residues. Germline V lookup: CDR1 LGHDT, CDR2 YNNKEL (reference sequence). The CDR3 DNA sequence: TGTGCCAGCAGCCAAGAAGGGAGAGCCAGGCCACATTTC. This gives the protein CASSQEGRARPHF.

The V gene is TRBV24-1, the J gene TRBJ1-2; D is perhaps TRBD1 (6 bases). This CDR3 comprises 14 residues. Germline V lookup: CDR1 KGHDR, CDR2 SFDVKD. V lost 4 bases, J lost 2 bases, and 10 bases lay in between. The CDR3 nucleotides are TGTGCCACCAGTGAACTTGACAGGAACTATGGCTACACCTTC. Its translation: CATSELDRNYGYTF.

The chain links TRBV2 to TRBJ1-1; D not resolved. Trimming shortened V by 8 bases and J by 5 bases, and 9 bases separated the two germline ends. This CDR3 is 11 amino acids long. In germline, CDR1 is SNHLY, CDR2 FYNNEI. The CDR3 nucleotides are TGTGCCAGCGAGGGTAGTACTGAAGCTTTCTTT. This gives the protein CASEGSTEAFF.

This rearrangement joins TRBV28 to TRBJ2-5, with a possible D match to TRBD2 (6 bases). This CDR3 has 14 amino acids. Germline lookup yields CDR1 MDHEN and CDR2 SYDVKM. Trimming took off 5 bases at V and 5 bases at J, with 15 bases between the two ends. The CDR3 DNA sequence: TGTGCCAGCAGTGATGGGGGGTCTCTGGAGACCCAGTACTTC. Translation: CASSDGGSLETQYF.

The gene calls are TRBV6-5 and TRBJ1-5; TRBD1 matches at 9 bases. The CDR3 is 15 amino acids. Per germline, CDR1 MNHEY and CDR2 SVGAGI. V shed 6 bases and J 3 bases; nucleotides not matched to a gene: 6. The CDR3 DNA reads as TGTGCCAGCAGATGGGGACAGGGTGACAATCAGCCCCAGCATTTT. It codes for CASRWGQGDNQPQHF.

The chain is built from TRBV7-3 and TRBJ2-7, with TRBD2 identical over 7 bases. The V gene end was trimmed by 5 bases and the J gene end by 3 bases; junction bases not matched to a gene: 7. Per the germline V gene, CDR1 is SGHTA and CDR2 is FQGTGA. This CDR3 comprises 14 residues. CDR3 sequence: CASSLSGGSYEQYF. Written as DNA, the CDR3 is TGTGCCAGCAGCCTCTCGGGCGGGAGCTACGAGCAGTACTTC. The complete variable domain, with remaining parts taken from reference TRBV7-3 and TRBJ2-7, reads GAGVSQTPSNKVTEKGKYVELRCDPISGHTALYWYRQSLGQGPEFLIYFQGTGAADDSGLPNDRFFAVRPEGSVSTLKIQRTERGDSAVYLCASSLSGGSYEQYFGPGTRLTVT.

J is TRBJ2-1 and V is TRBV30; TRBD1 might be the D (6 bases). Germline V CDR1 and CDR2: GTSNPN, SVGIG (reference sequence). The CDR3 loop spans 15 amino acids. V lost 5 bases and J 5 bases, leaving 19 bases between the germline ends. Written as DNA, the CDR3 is TGTGCCTGGTCAAAGCCAGGGGAGCGGCACAATGAGCAGTTCTTC. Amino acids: CAWSKPGERHNEQFF.

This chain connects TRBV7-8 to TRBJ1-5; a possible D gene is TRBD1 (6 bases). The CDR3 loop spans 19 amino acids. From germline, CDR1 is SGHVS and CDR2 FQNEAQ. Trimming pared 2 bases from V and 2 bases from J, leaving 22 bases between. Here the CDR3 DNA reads TGTGCCAGCAGCTTACGTAGGGGTAGGGGGTCTCCGGGCAATCAGCCCCAGCATTTT. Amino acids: CASSLRRGRGSPGNQPQHF.

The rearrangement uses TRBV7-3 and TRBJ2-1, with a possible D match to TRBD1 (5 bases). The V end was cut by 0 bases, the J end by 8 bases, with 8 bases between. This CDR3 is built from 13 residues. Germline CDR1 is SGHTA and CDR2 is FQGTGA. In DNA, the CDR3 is TGTGCCAGCAGCTTAACAGGGGCGGATGAGCAGTTCTTC. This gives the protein CASSLTGADEQFF.

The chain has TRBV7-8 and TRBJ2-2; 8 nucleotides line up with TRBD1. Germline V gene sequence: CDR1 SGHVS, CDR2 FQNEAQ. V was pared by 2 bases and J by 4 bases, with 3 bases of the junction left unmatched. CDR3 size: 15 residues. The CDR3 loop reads CASSLQGAGTGELFF. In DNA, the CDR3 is TGTGCCAGCAGCTTACAGGGGGCGGGCACCGGGGAGCTGTTTTTT.

The DNA of the CDR3 is TGTGCCAGCAGCTTAATGGGGAGCGGGGCCTACAATGAGCAGTTCTTC. It specifies CASSLMGSGAYNEQFF. The chain uses TRBV7-3 and TRBJ2-1, with 7 nucleotides matching TRBD2. Germline CDR1 SGHTA, CDR2 FQGTGA. J lost 2 bases, V lost 1 base, and 5 bases had no gene match. This CDR3 is built from 16 residues.

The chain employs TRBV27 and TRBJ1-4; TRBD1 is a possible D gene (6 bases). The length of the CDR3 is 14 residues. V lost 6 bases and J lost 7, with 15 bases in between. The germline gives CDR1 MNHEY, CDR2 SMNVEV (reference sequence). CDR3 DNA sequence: TGTGCCAGCAGCCCTGGGGGCGTTGGTGAAAAACTGTTTTTT. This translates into CASSPGGVGEKLFF.

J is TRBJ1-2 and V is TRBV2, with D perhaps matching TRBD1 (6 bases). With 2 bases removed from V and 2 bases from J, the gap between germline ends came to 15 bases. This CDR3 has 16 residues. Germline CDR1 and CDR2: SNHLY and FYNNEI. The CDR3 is CASSELGLGANYGYTF. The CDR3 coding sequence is TGTGCCAGCAGTGAACTGGGTTTGGGGGCGAACTATGGCTACACCTTC.

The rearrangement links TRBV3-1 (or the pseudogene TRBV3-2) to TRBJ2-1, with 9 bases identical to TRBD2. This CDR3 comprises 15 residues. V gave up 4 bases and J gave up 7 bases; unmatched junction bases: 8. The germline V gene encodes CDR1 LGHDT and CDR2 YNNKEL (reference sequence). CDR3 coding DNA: TGTGCCAGCAGCCGAGCGGGAGGAGGCGAAAATGAGCAGTTCTTC. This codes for CASSRAGGGENEQFF.